This entry lists 25 T cell receptor beta chains sequenced from one sample in a study of T cell changes during pregnancy in multiple sclerosis. Produced via immunoSEQ multiplex PCR; TCRdb's table is partial and in-frame only. The top ten clones hold about 0.45% of a sample with about 79,000 clones, about 89% of them seen once. This specimen consisted of CD4+ T cells from peripheral blood mononuclear cells, obtained in the second trimester of pregnancy. The receptor source for this set is a female donor with multiple sclerosis, enrolled in a pregnancy study.

The rearrangement links TRBV6-5 to TRBJ1-1; D call uncertain. The V end was cut by 4 bases, the J end by 0 bases, with 9 bases between. This CDR3 is built from 14 residues. Germline V lookup: CDR1 MNHEY, CDR2 SVGAGI. For the CDR3, the DNA is TGTGCCAGCAGTTTACGAGCCATGAACACTGAAGCTTTCTTT. This translates into CASSLRAMNTEAFF.

The chain couples TRBV29-1 to TRBJ1-1; D possibly corresponds to TRBD1 (5 bases). The CDR3 is made up of 13 amino acids. The germline CDR1 and CDR2 sequences are SQVTM and ANQGSEA. V lost 6 bases and J 0 bases, leaving 11 bases between the germline ends. CDR3 DNA: TGCAGCGTCGAGCGACAGTTGAACACTGAAGCTTTCTTT. It specifies CSVERQLNTEAFF.

This clone was seen at least ten times. The chain links TRBV30 to TRBJ1-2; 8 bases line up with TRBD1. The CDR3 covers 14 residues. Germline trimming cut 3 bases from V and 7 bases from J; bases unmatched to any gene: 10. Germline V lookup: CDR1 GTSNPN, CDR2 SVGIG (reference sequence). The CDR3 loop reads CAWRGGTGLGGYTF. The DNA for the CDR3 is TGTGCCTGGAGAGGGGGGACAGGTCTAGGTGGCTACACCTTC.

The rearrangement joins TRBV5-1 to TRBJ2-3; TRBD2 aligns across 8 bases. This CDR3 is 15 amino acids long. Germline CDR1 SGHRS, CDR2 YFSETQ. V shed 4 bases, J shed 3 bases, and the junction held 7 bases outside the gene matches. The chain's CDR3 is CASSPATGGTDTQYF. CDR3 in DNA: TGCGCCAGCAGCCCTGCTACGGGGGGGACAGATACGCAGTATTTT.

The chain uses TRBV12-5 and TRBJ1-5; 9 bases match TRBD1. The ends lost 6 bases at V and 0 bases at J; junction bases unmatched: 15. The CDR3 sequence is 19 residues long. The germline V gene encodes CDR1 LGHNT and CDR2 FRNRAP. The CDR3 coding sequence is TGTGCTAGTGGGCCCACTCAAAACAGGGGGCTACTTAGCAATCAGCCCCAGCATTTT. It translates to CASGPTQNRGLLSNQPQHF.

The V and J genes are TRBV5-1 and TRBJ2-1; 11 bases are a match to TRBD2. CDR1 is SGHRS and CDR2 is YFSETQ in the germline V gene. The CDR3 contains 14 residues. The V gene end was trimmed by 6 bases and the J gene end by 3 bases; junction bases not matched to a gene: 2. The CDR3 loop is CASKGLAGYNEQFF. The CDR3 DNA reads TGCGCCAGCAAAGGACTAGCGGGCTACAATGAGCAGTTCTTC.

The J gene is TRBJ1-5, the V gene TRBV5-1; D gene unclear. The CDR3 spans 15 residues. Trimming removed 3 bases at V and 6 bases at J, with 16 bases between. The germline CDR1 and CDR2 sequences are SGHRS and YFSETQ. The CDR3 is CASSSGERPGQPQHF. The CDR3 DNA reads TGCGCCAGCAGCTCTGGAGAGCGACCCGGTCAGCCCCAGCATTTT.

The V gene is TRBV11-2, the J gene TRBJ1-1; no definite D call. The V gene's germline CDR1 is SGHAT and CDR2 FQNNGV. V was cut by 1 base and J by 0 bases, with 9 bases left in between. There are 15 residues in the CDR3. The CDR3 is CASSLGPDMNTEAFF. CDR3 nucleotide sequence: TGTGCCAGCAGCTTAGGGCCAGACATGAACACTGAAGCTTTCTTT. The full variable domain, in which reference TRBV11-2 and TRBJ1-1 provide the parts outside the CDR3, is EAGVAQSPRYKIIEKRQSVAFWCNPISGHATLYWYQQILGQGPKLLIQFQNNGVVDDSQLPKDRFSAERLKGVDSTLKIQPAKLEDSAVYLCASSLGPDMNTEAFFGQGTRLTVV.

The chain's CDR3 is CASSLGQLYNSPLHF. CDR3 bases: TGCGCCAGCAGCTTGGGACAACTCTATAATTCACCCCTCCACTTT. V is TRBV5-1 and J is TRBJ1-6; D is undetermined. From germline, CDR1 is SGHRS and CDR2 YFSETQ. The CDR3 extends over 15 amino acids. Trimming removed 0 bases at V and 3 bases at J, with 7 bases between.

The rearrangement links TRBV19 to TRBJ1-1; possible D gene TRBD1, 6 bases. CDR1 and CDR2 from the germline V gene are LNHDA and SQIVND (reference sequence). V lost 5 bases to trimming and J lost 8 bases, with 15 bases between them. The CDR3 extends over 13 amino acids. The CDR3 region is CASSAQGKVEAFF. CDR3 nucleotides: TGTGCCAGTAGTGCACAGGGAAAGGTCGAAGCTTTCTTT.

V is TRBV5-4 and J is TRBJ2-3; 11 bases are shared with TRBD2. This CDR3 has 16 amino acids. After removal of 4 bases from V and 2 bases from J, the junction contained 6 bases not matched to a gene. Germline loops: CDR1 SGHNT, CDR2 YYREEE (reference sequence). DNA of the CDR3: TGTGCCAGCAGCCCTGTAGCGGGGGGGTTCACAGATACGCAGTATTTT. Its protein product is CASSPVAGGFTDTQYF.

The chain carries TRBV11-3 and TRBJ2-7; D unclear. CDR3 size: 14 residues. V lost 1 base, J lost 3 bases, and 10 bases lay in between. Germline CDR1 is SGHNT and CDR2 is YENEEA. The CDR3 region is CASSLVRGYYEQYF. DNA of the CDR3: TGTGCCAGCAGCTTAGTTCGCGGATACTACGAGCAGTACTTC.

This chain uses TRBV4-3 with TRBJ2-1, with D unresolved. Germline CDR1 is LGHNA and CDR2 is YSLEER. This CDR3 region has 16 residues. The germline V and J ends were trimmed by 0 bases and 1 base, with 10 bases remaining between them. DNA for the CDR3: TGCGCCAGCAGCCAAGATGTGGCGAGGTCCTACAATGAGCAGTTCTTC. Translated, it gives CASSQDVARSYNEQFF.

The chain recombines TRBV29-1 with TRBJ2-5; 10 bases fit TRBD2. CDR3 length: 12 residues. The germline CDR1 and CDR2 sequences are SQVTM and ANQGSEA. The V segment lost 5 bases and the J segment 3 bases; nucleotides outside the gene matches: 0. The CDR3 here is CSVLAGEETQYF. CDR3 DNA sequence: TGCAGCGTTCTAGCGGGAGAAGAGACCCAGTACTTC.

This clone came up once. The CDR3 sequence is CASRRQGAQVEQYF. The CDR3 nucleotides read TGTGCCAGCAGACGACAGGGGGCGCAGGTCGAGCAGTACTTC. The chain joins TRBV27 to TRBJ2-7, with TRBD1 matching over 10 bases. This CDR3 has 14 residues. J gave up 6 bases and V 6 bases, and 8 bases lay outside the gene matches. Germline V gene sequence: CDR1 MNHEY, CDR2 SMNVEV (reference sequence).

The chain carries TRBV7-9 and TRBJ2-1, with D perhaps matching TRBD1 (7 bases). This CDR3 comprises 16 residues. Trimming pared 1 base from V and 7 bases from J, leaving 17 bases between. Germline-derived CDR1 and CDR2 are SEHNR and FQNEAQ (reference sequence). The CDR3 protein is CASSLDGRGVGNEQFF. The CDR3 DNA follows: TGTGCCAGCAGCTTAGACGGCAGGGGGGTAGGGAATGAGCAGTTCTTC.

The chain recombines TRBV5-4 with TRBJ1-6; TRBD1 matches at 7 bases. The CDR3 has 17 amino acids. The ends lost 2 bases at V and 9 bases at J; junction bases unmatched: 14. Germline-derived CDR1 and CDR2 are SGHNT and YYREEE (reference sequence). CDR3 loop: CASSLPTTGVAGSPLHF. DNA of the CDR3: TGTGCCAGCAGCTTACCAACCACAGGGGTGGCGGGTTCACCCCTCCACTTT.

The chain joins TRBV18 to TRBJ2-5; TRBD2 matches at 7 bases. The CDR3 loop spans 14 amino acids. Germline V gene sequence: CDR1 KGHSH, CDR2 LQKENI. The trim removed 3 bases at V and 1 base at J, leaving 2 bases unmatched. The CDR3 is CASSPLAAQETQYF. For the CDR3, the DNA is TGTGCCAGCTCACCTCTAGCGGCCCAAGAGACCCAGTACTTC.

V gene TRBV5-1 combines with J gene TRBJ2-5, with D possibly TRBD2 on 5 matching bases. Trimming removed 2 bases from V and 1 base from J, with 12 bases in between. The length of the CDR3 is 15 residues. Germline loops: CDR1 SGHRS, CDR2 YFSETQ. The CDR3 here is CASSFGRAIQETQYF. Here the CDR3 DNA reads TGCGCCAGCAGCTTTGGGCGGGCAATCCAAGAGACCCAGTACTTC.

This chain connects TRBV19 to TRBJ2-5; TRBD1 is a possible D gene (6 bases). The length of the CDR3 is 12 residues. Between the trimmed V and J ends, which lost 6 bases and 4 bases, there was a span of 9 bases. Looked up from germline, CDR1 is LNHDA and CDR2 is SQIVND (reference sequence). This CDR3 reads CASSRGPETQYF. The CDR3, as DNA: TGTGCCAGTAGCAGGGGACCAGAGACCCAGTACTTC.

V is TRBV19 and J is TRBJ2-3, with D tentatively TRBD2 (5 bases). V was pared by 7 bases and J by 0 bases, with 8 bases between. CDR1 is LNHDA, CDR2 SQIVND, per germline (reference sequence). The CDR3 totals 13 residues. The DNA of the CDR3 is TGTGCCAGTAACGGGGATAGCACAGATACGCAGTATTTT. Its translation is CASNGDSTDTQYF.

The table lists this clone with a few counts. This chain connects TRBV14 to TRBJ1-2, with a tentative D call TRBD1 (5 bases). Germline CDR1 is SGHDN and CDR2 is FVKESK. The CDR3 totals 14 residues. The germline V and J ends were trimmed by 1 base and 4 bases, with 10 bases remaining between them. CDR3 amino acids: CASSQVGRAYGYTF. The CDR3 DNA is TGTGCCAGCAGCCAAGTCGGCAGGGCCTATGGCTACACCTTC. Looking up the rest from reference TRBV14 and TRBJ1-2 gives the full variable domain: EAGVTQFPSHSVIEKGQTVTLRCDPISGHDNLYWYRRVMGKEIKFLLHFVKESKQDESGMPNNRFLAERTGGTYSTLKVQPAELEDSGVYFCASSQVGRAYGYTFGSGTRLTVV.

J is TRBJ2-1 and V is TRBV5-4, with 10 positions matching TRBD2. V was pared by 0 bases and J by 10 bases, with 13 bases of the junction left unmatched. The CDR3 runs to 17 residues. Germline CDR1 reads SGHNT; CDR2 reads YYREEE (reference sequence). CDR3 residues: CASSLGGTSVNLREQFF. CDR3 sequence (DNA): TGTGCCAGCAGCTTGGGTGGGACTAGCGTGAATCTTCGAGAGCAGTTCTTC.

This clone was recorded only once. DNA of the CDR3: TGCAGCGCCGAAGACCCGGGACAGTACTCCTACGAGCAGTACTTC. Protein: CSAEDPGQYSYEQYF. The V and J genes are TRBV29-1 and TRBJ2-7, with 7 bases matching TRBD1. Looked up from germline, CDR1 is SQVTM and CDR2 is ANQGSEA. Unmatched junction bases numbered 12, after V lost 7 bases and J lost 0 bases. CDR3 length: 15 residues.

The chain employs TRBV7-6 and TRBJ2-5, with TRBD2 as a possible D gene (6 bases). From germline, CDR1 is SGHVS and CDR2 FNYEAQ. V lost 5 bases and J 1 base, leaving 14 bases between the germline ends. The CDR3 length is 15 residues. The CDR3 DNA sequence: TGTGCCAGCAGCCCATCTCCGACTAGCCAAGAGACCCAGTACTTC. It encodes CASSPSPTSQETQYF.